Shown below are 20 T cell receptor beta chains from a single sample sequenced in a study of blood T cell repertoires in COVID-19. Some clones are missing from TCRdb's copy, which holds only in-frame ones; the method was immunoSEQ multiplex PCR. The table has more than 100,000 clones, 78% seen once; the top ten hold roughly 2.1%. The source material was peripheral blood. These receptors all stem from a man in his 70s with acute or convalescent COVID-19.

The chain uses TRBV5-1 and TRBJ2-2; TRBD1 agrees at 9 bases. Per the germline V gene, CDR1 is SGHRS and CDR2 is YFSETQ. CDR3 length: 15 amino acids. V was pared by 3 bases and J by 4 bases, with 4 bases of the junction left unmatched. The CDR3 nucleotides read TGCGCCAGCAGCTCACGGACAGGGGCCACCGGGGAGCTGTTTTTT. This gives the protein CASSSRTGATGELFF.

This clone has only one observation. The J gene is TRBJ2-5, the V gene TRBV7-9, with TRBD2 matching over 10 bases. J gave up 3 bases and V 8 bases, and 3 bases lay outside the gene matches. From germline, CDR1 is SEHNR and CDR2 FQNEAQ (reference sequence). The CDR3 is 13 residues long. The CDR3 loop is CASGGLAEETQYF. CDR3 coding DNA: TGTGCCAGCGGTGGACTAGCGGAAGAGACCCAGTACTTC.

The chain links TRBV7-9 to TRBJ1-2; TRBD1 agrees at 10 bases. This CDR3 is 15 amino acids long. CDR1 and CDR2 from the germline V gene are SEHNR and FQNEAQ (reference sequence). The V segment lost 2 bases and the J segment 5 bases; nucleotides outside the gene matches: 5. The CDR3 loop is CASSLSGQGGYGYTF. In DNA form, the CDR3 reads TGTGCCAGCAGCTTATCTGGACAGGGGGGTTATGGCTACACCTTC.

V usage is TRBV11-2 and J usage is TRBJ1-1; 9 bases align to TRBD1. The V and J ends lost 1 base and 5 bases, in that order; junction bases with no gene match: 8. CDR3 length equals 16 residues. Looked up from germline, CDR1 is SGHAT and CDR2 is FQNNGV. CDR3 protein: CASSLVAPGQGTEAFF. CDR3 bases: TGTGCCAGCAGCTTAGTCGCTCCGGGACAGGGAACTGAAGCTTTCTTT.

The chain recombines TRBV7-2 with TRBJ1-2; no firm D call. Trimming took off 2 bases at V and 2 bases at J, with 9 bases between the two ends. Looked up from germline, CDR1 is SGHTA and CDR2 is FQGNSA. This CDR3 has 14 amino acids. The CDR3 spells CASSLNLANYGYTF. In DNA form, the CDR3 reads TGTGCCAGCAGCTTAAATCTAGCGAACTATGGCTACACCTTC.

With respect to this clone: Other DNA sequences within the sample encode an identical CDR3. The chain uses TRBV12-3 or TRBV12-4 and TRBJ2-7; D ambiguous. CDR3 length: 11 residues. V was shortened by 4 bases and J by 4 bases, with 5 bases between the two germline ends. CDR3 protein: CASSSLYEQYF. As DNA, the CDR3 is TGTGCCAGCAGTTCCTTGTACGAGCAGTACTTC.

V and J are TRBV9 and TRBJ1-6; D ambiguous. Germline CDR1 and CDR2: SGDLS and YYNGEE. This CDR3 is built from 14 residues. V was shortened by 0 bases and J by 5 bases, with 6 bases between the two germline ends. This chain's CDR3 is CASSVVGDNSPLHF. In nucleotides, the CDR3 is TGTGCCAGCAGCGTAGTCGGGGATAATTCACCCCTCCACTTT.

The chain is built from TRBV5-4 and TRBJ1-2; 8 bases agree with TRBD1. With V trimmed by 4 bases and J by 3 bases, 8 bases remained unmatched. CDR3 length: 15 residues. Per the germline V gene, CDR1 is SGHNT and CDR2 is YYREEE (reference sequence). CDR3 amino acids: CASSRKTGVDYGYTF. In DNA form, the CDR3 reads TGTGCCAGCAGCCGCAAGACAGGGGTGGACTATGGCTACACCTTC.

This clone was seen more than once but under ten times. The genes are TRBV4-3 and TRBJ2-5; no clear D. CDR1 and CDR2 (germline): LGHNA, YSLEER. Trimming shortened V by 3 bases and J by 3 bases, and 8 bases separated the two germline ends. The CDR3 is 13 amino acids. The CDR3 sequence: CASSQGVKETQYF. The CDR3 region has the DNA TGCGCCAGCAGCCAGGGCGTAAAAGAGACCCAGTACTTC.

This chain links TRBV6-5 with TRBJ1-5; D gene unclear. In germline, CDR1 is MNHEY, CDR2 SVGAGI. This CDR3 has 13 residues. With 5 bases removed from V and 5 bases from J, the gap between germline ends came to 10 bases. The CDR3 sequence: CASSPQYYQPQHF. The CDR3 bases are TGTGCCAGCAGTCCGCAATACTATCAGCCCCAGCATTTT.

The rearrangement joins TRBV7-6 to TRBJ1-3; D unresolved. Trimming removed 0 bases at V and 1 base at J, with 7 bases between. This CDR3 comprises 15 residues. Germline CDR1 and CDR2: SGHVS and FNYEAQ. Written as DNA, the CDR3 is TGTGCCAGCAGCTTAGCCAGGCGATCTGGAAACACCATATATTTT. Translation gives CASSLARRSGNTIYF.

This clone was observed a single time. The chain links TRBV19 to TRBJ1-2; TRBD1 matches 7 bases. Germline trimming cut 9 bases from V and 2 bases from J; bases unmatched to any gene: 9. Germline V gives CDR1 LNHDA, CDR2 SQIVND (reference sequence). The length of the CDR3 is 14 residues. The CDR3 DNA reads TGTGCCAGCGCCAGCTTACAGGGGAACTATGGCTACACCTTC. Encoded protein: CASASLQGNYGYTF. The full variable domain, with the rest looked up from reference TRBV19 and TRBJ1-2, is DGGITQSPKYLFRKEGQNVTLSCEQNLNHDAMYWYRQDPGQGLRLIYYSQIVNDFQKGDIAEGYSVSREKKESFPLTVTSAQKNPTAFYLCASASLQGNYGYTFGSGTRLTVV.

The chain couples TRBV19 to TRBJ1-5, with 11 nucleotides matching TRBD1. The ends lost 2 bases at V and 7 bases at J; junction bases unmatched: 7. In germline, CDR1 is LNHDA, CDR2 SQIVND (reference sequence). The CDR3 totals 16 residues. This CDR3 is CASSILDRGLEQPQHF. In DNA form, the CDR3 reads TGTGCCAGTAGTATACTGGACAGGGGGCTAGAACAGCCCCAGCATTTT.

This clone appeared a single time. The chain links TRBV2 to TRBJ1-6; D ambiguous. Germline V gene lookup returns CDR1 SNHLY and CDR2 FYNNEI. The V end was cut by 5 bases, the J end by 11 bases, with 19 bases between. This CDR3 is built from 15 residues. CDR3 sequence: CASSTSLTWAPPLHF. The CDR3 bases are TGTGCCAGCAGTACCAGTTTAACGTGGGCGCCACCCCTCCACTTT. The full variable domain, rest sourced from reference TRBV2 and TRBJ1-6, is EPEVTQTPSHQVTQMGQEVILRCVPISNHLYFYWYRQILGQKVEFLVSFYNNEISEKSEIFDDQFSVERPDGSNFTLKIRSTKLEDSAMYFCASSTSLTWAPPLHFGNGTRLTVT.

This clone appeared a few times. V is TRBV18 and J is TRBJ1-4; unclear D gene. The V gene's germline CDR1 is KGHSH and CDR2 LQKENI. Trimming left V 5 bases short and J 4 bases short, with 5 bases between. This CDR3 has 12 amino acids. CDR3 DNA: TGTGCCAGCTCAGGACTTAATGAAAAACTGTTTTTT. The encoded protein is CASSGLNEKLFF.

V and J are TRBV7-2 and TRBJ2-7; 8 positions match TRBD2. Germline assignment: CDR1 SGHTA and CDR2 FQGNSA. The CDR3 loop spans 13 amino acids. Losses at the gene ends were 4 bases for V and 9 bases for J; bases not matched to a gene: 8. The CDR3 DNA reads TGTGCCAGCAGCTCAAGGTCGGGACTAGGGCAGTACTTC. Translation: CASSSRSGLGQYF.

CDR3 residues: CASSVGPSGNTIYF. CDR3 DNA sequence: TGTGCCAGCAGCGTAGGGCCTTCCGGAAACACCATATATTTT. This sequence joins TRBV9 and TRBJ1-3; D call uncertain. The CDR3 has 14 residues. Per the germline V gene, CDR1 is SGDLS and CDR2 is YYNGEE. Trimming took 0 bases from V and 4 from J, leaving 8 bases between them.

The chain carries TRBV5-4 and TRBJ1-4; maybe TRBD1 (6 bases). V was pared by 4 bases and J by 5 bases, with 15 bases between. CDR1 is SGHNT, CDR2 YYREEE, per germline (reference sequence). The CDR3 totals 15 residues. The CDR3 sequence is CASSLRDIPNEKLFF. The CDR3 region has the DNA TGTGCCAGCAGCCTCCGGGACATACCAAATGAAAAACTGTTTTTT.

The chain has TRBV19 and TRBJ1-1; 7 bases align to TRBD1. There are 14 residues in the CDR3. V was pared by 5 bases and J by 4 bases, with 7 bases of the junction left unmatched. CDR1 is LNHDA and CDR2 is SQIVND in the germline V gene (reference sequence). For the CDR3, the DNA is TGTGCCAGTAGTGCCTGGACAGGTCTCACTGAAGCTTTCTTT. Translation gives CASSAWTGLTEAFF.

This clone appeared once. V is TRBV5-8 and J is TRBJ1-3; maybe TRBD1 (5 bases). Germline CDR1 is SGHTS and CDR2 is YDEGEE. This CDR3 has 16 amino acids. The V and J ends lost 10 bases and 0 bases respectively, with 20 bases between them. The CDR3, as DNA: TGTGCCCAGGGTAAGTGGCCACTATACTCTGGAAACACCATATATTTT. Protein sequence: CAQGKWPLYSGNTIYF. The whole variable domain, filled in from reference TRBV5-8 and TRBJ1-3, reads EAGVTQSPTHLIKTRGQQATLRCSPISGHTSVYWYQQALGLGLQFLLWYDEGEERNRGNFPPRFSGRQFPNYSSELNVNALELEDSALYLCAQGKWPLYSGNTIYFGEGSWLTVV.